What follows describes a single T cell receptor (beta chain). The sample is drawn from a study of blood T cell repertoires in COVID-19. Study details: There were acute and convalescent COVID-19 samples, and they came from the United States, Italy and Spain.

Profiling relied on immunoSEQ multiplex PCR, and the TCRdb table lists in-frame clones only, not all of them. The sample consists of over 95,000 clones, around nine tenths of them appearing once. The V end was cut by 4 bases, the J end by 5 bases, with 21 bases between. This CDR3 is built from 16 residues. Germline V gene data show CDR1 as SGDLS and CDR2 as YYNGEE. The sequence derives from a woman aged 65 to 85 who had recovered from COVID-19. The chain uses TRBV9 and TRBJ2-5; possible D gene TRBD1, 7 bases. The sample taken for sequencing was peripheral blood. CDR3 amino acids: CASSPREVAGGETQYF. CDR3 sequence (DNA): TGTGCCAGCAGCCCCCGCGAGGTGGCAGGGGGGGAGACCCAGTACTTC. The full variable domain, completed using reference TRBV9 and TRBJ2-5, is DSGVTQTPKHLITATGQRVTLRCSPRSGDLSVYWYQQSLDQGLQFLIQYYNGEERAKGNILERFSAQQFPDLHSELNLSSLELGDSALYFCASSPREVAGGETQYFGPGTRLLVL.